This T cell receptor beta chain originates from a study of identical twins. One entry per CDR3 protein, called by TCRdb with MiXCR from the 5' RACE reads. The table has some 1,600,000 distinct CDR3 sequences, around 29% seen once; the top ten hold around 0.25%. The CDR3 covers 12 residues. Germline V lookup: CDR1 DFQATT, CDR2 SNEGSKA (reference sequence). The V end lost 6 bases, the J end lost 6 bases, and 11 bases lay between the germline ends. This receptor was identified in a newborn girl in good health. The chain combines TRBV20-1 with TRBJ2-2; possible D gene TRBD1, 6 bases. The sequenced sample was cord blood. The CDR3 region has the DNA TGCAGTGCGGAACAGGGAGCCGGGGAGCTGTTTTTT. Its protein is CSAEQGAGELFF.